This T cell receptor beta chain is drawn from a study of blood T cell repertoires in COVID-19. The overall study: The study drew acute and convalescent COVID-19 samples from the United States, Italy and Spain. The cDNA or gDNA used as material had been derived from T cells, B-cell-depleted T cells, or PBMCs.

Per the study methods: Amplification of reference gene primers was used by the study to estimate nucleated cell counts. TCRdb's table, derived via immunoSEQ multiplex PCR, lists solely in-frame clones and lacks some. V, J and clone size reflect that table, while D and trimming were determined from the DNA. The table includes 25,000 or so clones, roughly 90% detected once. From germline, CDR1 is SGHAT and CDR2 FQNNGV. The CDR3 spans 13 residues. V gave up 10 bases and J gave up 3 bases; unmatched junction bases: 3. This sequence originates from a human donor in a cohort sampled during active COVID-19. The V call is TRBV11-2, the J call TRBJ2-7, with TRBD2 matching over 13 bases. Sequenced sample: peripheral blood. DNA for the CDR3: TGTGCCACCGGGACTAGCGGGATCTACGAGCAGTACTTC. This sequence encodes CATGTSGIYEQYF.